Sequencing of this T cell receptor beta chain was carried out in a study of T cells in Graves' hyperthyroidism and ophthalmopathy. Study-level findings and limits: Ophthalmopathy was told apart from stable hyperthyroidism by a 13 V-J model. Blood also carried most thyroid clonotypes expanded above 0.001.

Researchers took RNA transcripts and amplified the TCR beta CDR3 regions from them. With the HTBI primer set, the TCR CDR3 went through a first round of RT-PCR. TCRdb analysed the multiplex PCR reads with MiXCR anew, one entry per CDR3 protein. The data contain about 210,000 distinct CDR3 sequences, roughly 15% of them seen just once; the ten biggest clones take up 50%. This clonotype was observed at least ten times. No antigen is known for it. The study defined stable Graves' hyperthyroidism as no ophthalmopathy progression within 18 months. PBMCs stemmed from under 11 ml fresh peripheral blood. V gave up 1 base and J gave up 2 bases, with 6 bases separating them. The CDR3 covers 14 residues. Germline V CDR1 and CDR2: KGHDR, SFDVKD.

Sequencing was done on a sample of blood. The source is a man aged 50 to 59 with Graves' hyperthyroidism. The genes are TRBV24-1 and TRBJ2-3; D gene uncertain. This CDR3 is CATSDFGLTDTQYF. CDR3 nucleotide sequence: TGTGCCACCAGTGATTTCGGTCTCACAGATACGCAGTATTTT.